The sequence of this T cell receptor beta chain was determined in a study of cytomegalovirus exposure and HLA in healthy donors. Findings of the study overall: The study listed 150 to 200 cytomegalovirus-associated TCR beta chains. The authors excluded some V segments, including TRBV6-2 and TRBV6-3, as indistinguishable. Later analysis demonstrated an association between a missense DCLRE1C variant and TCR beta V- and J-gene trimming. CMV antigen specificity was confirmed in vitro for a few CMV-associated chains.

The V end lost 5 bases, the J end lost 2 bases, and 8 bases lay between the germline ends. Germline assignment: CDR1 SGHRS and CDR2 YFSETQ. The CDR3 extends over 14 amino acids. In this sample, this clone turned up a few times. Antigen specificity is unknown. The primer mix had 60 Vbeta and 13 Jbeta primers. Profiling relied on immunoSEQ multiplex PCR, and the TCRdb table lists in-frame clones only, not all of them. The table includes roughly 150,000 clones, roughly 9.4% detected once. The sample consisted of PBMCs. The rearrangement uses TRBV5-1 and TRBJ2-6; possibly TRBD2 for D (5 bases). The source is a male donor in good health and CMV-seronegative. The CDR3 region is CASRWRAGANVLTF. The CDR3, as DNA: TGCGCCAGCAGGTGGCGGGCTGGGGCCAACGTCCTGACTTTC.